The rows below give T cell receptor beta chains drawn from one sample of a study of blood T cell repertoires in COVID-19. Using immunoSEQ multiplex PCR, the repertoire was profiled, and TCRdb retains in-frame clones only, with some absent. The sample holds approximately 250,000 clones, over 65% seen once. Sequenced input: peripheral blood. These receptors all stem from a man aged 55 to 70 who had recovered from COVID-19. The CDR3 runs from the conserved cysteine through the conserved F or W. A D gene is named only where the DNA matches it firmly. The size of a clone is reported for some rows only, either as once, few or many, or as a class for expanded clones.

size	V	D	J	length	DNA	CDR3
.	TRBV30	.	TRBJ2-1	16	TGTGCCTGGAGTATGTACGGGATAAGCTCCTACAATGAGCAGTTCTTC	CAWSMYGISSYNEQFF
.	TRBV30	TRBD1	TRBJ2-7	14	TGTGCCTGGAGGAGCGTAGGGGGCGTGTACGAGCAGTACTTC	CAWRSVGGVYEQYF
.	TRBV18	.	TRBJ2-3	15	TGTGCCAGCTCACCGAGGGTAGCGGAGTCAGATACGCAGTATTTT	CASSPRVAESDTQYF
.	TRBV28	TRBD2	TRBJ2-7	18	TGTGCCAGCAGTTTTAGGAGGCCCCTAGCGGGAGTTGTACACGAGCAGTACTTC	CASSFRRPLAGVVHEQYF
.	TRBV28	.	TRBJ1-2	14	TGTGCCAGCAGTACACCGGGAGAAAGTTATGGCTACACCTTC	CASSTPGESYGYTF
.	TRBV30	TRBD1	TRBJ1-6	14	TGTGCCTGGACCCCGGGACAGGGCTGGTCACCCCTCCACTTT	CAWTPGQGWSPLHF
.	TRBV6-1	.	TRBJ2-6	15	TGTGCCAGCAGTGAAGGGAGCTCTGGGGCCAACGTCCTGACTTTC	CASSEGSSGANVLTF
.	TRBV15	.	TRBJ1-2	14	TGTGCCACCAGCAGCCCCGGGGGGAACTATGGCTACACCTTC	CATSSPGGNYGYTF
once	TRBV9	TRBD2	TRBJ2-7	15	TGTGCCAGCAGCGTAGGAAGTCTAGCGGGGGGTGAGCAGTACTTC	CASSVGSLAGGEQYF
.	TRBV30	.	TRBJ1-4	16	TGTGCCTGGAAGTATCAGGGGAACTGGGGGAGTGAAAAACTGTTTTTT	CAWKYQGNWGSEKLFF
.	TRBV6-5	.	TRBJ2-1	16	TGTGCCAGCAGTTCATTGGCGGGGCCGACCTACAATGAGCAGTTCTTC	CASSSLAGPTYNEQFF
.	TRBV4-2	.	TRBJ2-1	14	TGTGCCAGCAGCCAGAGGGTGGTTAGAGGTGAGCAGTTCTTC	CASSQRVVRGEQFF
.	TRBV5-1	.	TRBJ2-2	15	TGCGCCAGCAGCTTGGACCCGAGAGGGACCGGGGAGCTGTTTTTT	CASSLDPRGTGELFF
.	TRBV6-1	TRBD1	TRBJ1-2	14	TGTGCCAGCAGTTCCTCCGGGACAGGGGCTAGCTACACCTTC	CASSSSGTGASYTF
.	TRBV4-1	.	TRBJ2-2	14	TGCGCCAGCAGCCAAGAGAGGGAGTCCGGGGAGCTGTTTTTT	CASSQERESGELFF
.	TRBV3-1/TRBV3-2	TRBD2	TRBJ2-1	14	TGTGCCAGCAGCCAACCGGGACTACCTAATGAGCAGTTCTTC	CASSQPGLPNEQFF
.	TRBV11-3	TRBD2	TRBJ2-2	17	TGTGCCAGCAGCTTAGGAGCCCTAGCGGGAGACACCGGGGAGCTGTTTTTT	CASSLGALAGDTGELFF
few	TRBV6-1	TRBD2	TRBJ2-1	16	TGTGCCAGCAGTGTCATAGCGGGGGCTTACTACAATGAGCAGTTCTTC	CASSVIAGAYYNEQFF
.	TRBV9	.	TRBJ2-3	14	TGTGCCAGCAGCGTAGGCGGGGCAAAAGATACGCAGTATTTT	CASSVGGAKDTQYF
.	TRBV2	TRBD2	TRBJ2-3	14	TGTGCCAGCAGTGAAACTAGCGAAACAGATACGCAGTATTTT	CASSETSETDTQYF
.	TRBV15	TRBD1	TRBJ1-1	15	TGTGCCACCAGCAGGGGACAGCGTACTAACACTGAAGCTTTCTTT	CATSRGQRTNTEAFF
.	TRBV6-5	.	TRBJ1-1	15	TGTGCCAGCAGTCCCGACAACAGGGAGAACACTGAAGCTTTCTTT	CASSPDNRENTEAFF
.	TRBV27	TRBD1	TRBJ2-2	18	TGTGCCAGCAGTTTCCGGACCACAGGGGATCGGCACACCGGGGAGCTGTTTTTT	CASSFRTTGDRHTGELFF
.	TRBV7-2	.	TRBJ1-1	15	TGTGCCAGCAGCACCCAGCTCGGGGGGCGCACTGAAGCTTTCTTT	CASSTQLGGRTEAFF
.	TRBV7-9	TRBD2	TRBJ2-1	16	TGTGCCAGCAGCTCGGGTTCCGGGACTAGCTTTAATGAGCAGTTCTTC	CASSSGSGTSFNEQFF
.	TRBV9	TRBD2	TRBJ2-3	16	TGTGCCAGCAGCGCCCGGACTAGTGGGGGCACAGATACGCAGTATTTT	CASSARTSGGTDTQYF
.	TRBV12-5	TRBD2	TRBJ2-1	15	TGTGCTAGTGGGGGGAGCGGGAGGGCCCACAATGAGCAGTTCTTC	CASGGSGRAHNEQFF
.	TRBV3-1/TRBV3-2	.	TRBJ2-1	13	TGTGCCAGCAACGAGGGCTCCTACAATGAGCAGTTCTTC	CASNEGSYNEQFF
.	TRBV19	.	TRBJ1-2	12	TGTGCCAGTGCCCTGGGGGCTGGTGGCTACACCTTC	CASALGAGGYTF
.	TRBV19	.	TRBJ2-7	14	TGTGCCTCCCAAGGAGGCTCTGGAATATACGAGCAGTACTTC	CASQGGSGIYEQYF
.	TRBV7-9	TRBD2	TRBJ2-1	16	TGTGCCAGCAGCCCCTCAAGCGGGGACTCCTACAATGAGCAGTTCTTC	CASSPSSGDSYNEQFF
.	TRBV11-2	TRBD1	TRBJ2-4	15	TGTGCCAGCAGCTCGTCCGGGACAGGGGGGCGCATTCAGTACTTC	CASSSSGTGGRIQYF
.	TRBV5-1	.	TRBJ1-4	14	TGCGCCAGCAGCCCGGGTGGGGCTGCGGAAAAACTGTTTTTT	CASSPGGAAEKLFF
.	TRBV7-8	TRBD1	TRBJ2-7	17	TGTGCCAGCAGCTCATACAACAGGGGCGCAAACTCCTACGAGCAGTACTTC	CASSSYNRGANSYEQYF
.	TRBV4-1	TRBD1	TRBJ1-2	13	TGCGCCAGCAGCCACGGACAGGGGTTCGGCTACACCTTC	CASSHGQGFGYTF
.	TRBV11-2	.	TRBJ2-3	14	TGTGCCAGCAGCTTGAGACAGCCCACAGATACGCAGTATTTT	CASSLRQPTDTQYF